The T cell receptor beta chain under discussion was sequenced for a study of read filtering for tumor transcriptome and immune sequencing. Study-wide results and limits: Dropping single-read clonotypes raised IR-seq and RNA-seq shared-clonotype correlation.

Bone marrow was sampled from every patient at the time of active disease. From 400 to 450 ng of RNA, a library with molecular barcoded alpha/delta and beta/gamma adaptors was made. TCRdb fed the reads into MiXCR, producing one record per CDR3 protein. The sample has about 57,000 distinct CDR3 sequences, roughly 20% seen once. This clonotype came up a few times. The antigen is undetermined. The clonotype was recovered from a donor aged 40 or over with multiple myeloma. The sample was a population of CD138-negative cells sorted from bone marrow.

The CDR3 protein is CSASADSQTGANVLTF. The DNA of the CDR3 is TGCAGTGCTAGTGCCGACAGCCAGACTGGGGCCAACGTCCTGACTTTC. The chain joins TRBV20-1 to TRBJ2-6; a weak D match, TRBD1 (5 bases). The CDR3 spans 16 residues. Trimming pared 3 bases from V and 2 bases from J, leaving 14 bases between. The V gene's germline CDR1 is DFQATT and CDR2 SNEGSKA (reference sequence).